Presented here are 18 T cell receptor beta chains from one specimen sequenced in a study of cytomegalovirus exposure and HLA in healthy donors (dated by TCRdb to between 2016 and 2019). Library method: the immunoSEQ multiplex PCR assay. For the multiplex PCR, a mixture combining 60 forward primers for TCR Vbeta segments and 13 reverse primers for TCR Jbeta segments was used. This immuneACCESS table, as held by TCRdb, lists in-frame sequences with V and J called but not all clones. Of the missing ones, under half trace to an unresolved V gene in checked studies; the others have no known cause. The sample table records around 140,000 clones; about 78% of these occur just once. In total, the top ten clones hold 1.4% to 1.5% of the sample. Sequenced material: PBMCs. Every receptor here comes from a female donor in good health and CMV-seronegative.

This clone appeared a few times. The V gene is TRBV27, the J gene TRBJ1-1; no definite D call. Germline-derived CDR1 and CDR2 are MNHEY and SMNVEV (reference sequence). V dropped 1 base and J dropped 1 base, with 4 bases sitting between them. The CDR3 covers 13 residues. The CDR3 DNA sequence: TGTGCCAGCAGTTTATTCAAGAACACTGAAGCTTTCTTT. Amino acid sequence: CASSLFKNTEAFF.

V gene TRBV28 combines with J gene TRBJ2-2, with TRBD1 matching over 9 bases. Germline trimming cut 6 bases from V and 6 bases from J; bases unmatched to any gene: 11. The CDR3 runs to 16 residues. Germline values: CDR1 MDHEN, CDR2 SYDVKM. The CDR3 sequence is CASRIRTGEGAGELFF. The CDR3 DNA sequence: TGTGCCAGCAGGATCCGGACAGGGGAAGGCGCCGGGGAGCTGTTTTTT. Combining the CDR3 with reference TRBV28 and TRBJ2-2 gives the whole variable domain DVKVTQSSRYLVKRTGEKVFLECVQDMDHENMFWYRQDPGLGLRLIYFSYDVKMKEKGDIPEGYSVSREKKERFSLILESASTNQTSMYLCASRIRTGEGAGELFFGEGSRLTVL.

V usage is TRBV27 and J usage is TRBJ2-1, with a weak D call TRBD2 (6 bases). V lost 2 bases and J 8 bases, leaving 28 bases between the germline ends. This CDR3 has 19 residues. Germline CDR1 MNHEY, CDR2 SMNVEV (reference sequence). CDR3 sequence: CASSLKWTWEAGIGHEQFF. The CDR3 region has the DNA TGTGCCAGCAGTTTAAAGTGGACATGGGAGGCTGGGATAGGACATGAGCAGTTCTTC.

V gene TRBV10-1 combines with J gene TRBJ1-1; 8 nucleotides agree with TRBD1. The CDR3 runs 13 residues. The ends lost 7 bases at V and 1 base at J; junction bases unmatched: 2. Germline-derived CDR1 and CDR2 are WNHNN and SYGVQD (reference sequence). For the CDR3, the DNA is TGCGCCAGCAAGGGGACAGGGAACACTGAAGCTTTCTTT. This translates into CASKGTGNTEAFF.

V is TRBV14 and J is TRBJ2-7, with D perhaps TRBD2 (5 bases). Looked up from germline, CDR1 is SGHDN and CDR2 is FVKESK. The CDR3 extends over 15 amino acids. V lost 3 bases and J 2 bases, leaving 14 bases between the germline ends. This CDR3 reads CASSQAIALAYEQYF. CDR3 sequence (DNA): TGTGCCAGCAGCCAGGCGATAGCGCTAGCCTACGAGCAGTACTTC.

A note on this clone: Mismatch with germline at one junction end may stem from a read error. V is TRBV5-1 and J is TRBJ2-5, with 9 bases lining up with TRBD2. The germline V gene has CDR1 SGHRS and CDR2 YFSETQ. The CDR3 runs to 14 residues. This CDR3 reads CASGFRGREETQYF. The CDR3 DNA reads TGCGCCAGCGGCTTCCGCGGGAGGGAAGAGACCCAGTACTTC. The entire variable domain, with the rest obtained from reference TRBV5-1 and TRBJ2-5, is as follows: KAGVTQTPRYLIKTRGQQVTLSCSPISGHRSVSWYQQTPGQGLQFLFEYFSETQRNKGNFPGRFSGRQFSNSRSEMNVSTLELGDSALYLCASGFRGREETQYFGPGTRLLVL.

This chain joins TRBV19 and TRBJ2-1, with 7 bases identical to TRBD2. Germline lookup yields CDR1 LNHDA and CDR2 SQIVND (reference sequence). The CDR3 is 16 residues long. J lost 3 bases, V lost 5 bases, and 10 bases had no gene match. CDR3 sequence: CASSPTTSKLYNEQFF. The CDR3 coding sequence is TGTGCCAGTAGTCCGACGACTAGCAAACTCTACAATGAGCAGTTCTTC.

The V gene is TRBV29-1, the J gene TRBJ2-3; D is uncertain. The germline V gene encodes CDR1 SQVTM and CDR2 ANQGSEA. The length of the CDR3 is 12 residues. The V gene lost 6 bases and the J gene lost 2 bases, with 9 bases spanning the gap. This chain's CDR3 is CSVGITTDTQYF. DNA of the CDR3: TGCAGCGTGGGCATTACCACAGATACGCAGTATTTT.

This clone was observed a few times. The chain carries TRBV7-2 and TRBJ2-5, with unresolved D. Germline lookup yields CDR1 SGHTA and CDR2 FQGNSA. V was trimmed by 2 bases and J by 1 base, leaving 11 bases between them. CDR3 length: 15 amino acids. The CDR3, as DNA: TGTGCCAGCAGCTTATCGTATACGGGCCAAGAGACCCAGTACTTC. Its translation is CASSLSYTGQETQYF.

The gene calls are TRBV9 and TRBJ2-7; 9 nucleotides match TRBD1. This CDR3 is built from 15 residues. CDR1 and CDR2 (germline): SGDLS, YYNGEE. Unmatched junction bases numbered 5, after V lost 0 bases and J lost 4 bases. The CDR3 region is CASSVDGQGFYEQYF. The CDR3 nucleotides read TGTGCCAGCAGCGTAGATGGACAGGGGTTTTACGAGCAGTACTTC.

The chain carries TRBV19 and TRBJ2-3, with unresolved D. The CDR3 spans 13 residues. V was clipped by 5 bases and J by 3 bases, with 9 bases between them. Per germline, CDR1 LNHDA and CDR2 SQIVND (reference sequence). CDR3 region: CASSRQVTDTQYF. In nucleotides, the CDR3 is TGTGCCAGTAGTCGGCAGGTAACAGATACGCAGTATTTT.

This rearrangement joins TRBV11-1 to TRBJ1-1; unclear D gene. The V end was cut by 8 bases, the J end by 0 bases, with 7 bases between. This CDR3 has 12 residues. Per the germline V gene, CDR1 is SGHAT and CDR2 is FQDESV (reference sequence). The CDR3 region is CASSAVNTEAFF. CDR3 nucleotides: TGTGCCAGCTCGGCGGTGAACACTGAAGCTTTCTTT.

There are a few counts of this clone. The rearrangement links TRBV5-1 to TRBJ2-1; TRBD1 agrees at 9 bases. The CDR3 spans 14 residues. J lost 5 bases, V lost 4 bases, and 4 bases had no gene match. The germline CDR1 and CDR2 sequences are SGHRS and YFSETQ. CDR3 bases: TGCGCCAGCAGCCCCGACAGGGGGAACAATGAGCAGTTCTTC. Its translation is CASSPDRGNNEQFF.

This chain links TRBV6-1 with TRBJ1-5; D uncertain. The CDR3 loop spans 14 amino acids. In germline, CDR1 is MNHNS, CDR2 SASEGT. Trimming took off 2 bases at V and 5 bases at J, with 10 bases between the two ends. The CDR3 here is CASSENWSDQPQHF. DNA for the CDR3: TGTGCCAGCAGTGAAAACTGGAGCGATCAGCCCCAGCATTTT.

This chain links TRBV5-1 with TRBJ1-2, with a weak D call TRBD1 (5 bases). V shed 1 base and J shed 4 bases, with 11 bases lying between them. The CDR3 extends over 14 amino acids. Germline CDR1 and CDR2: SGHRS and YFSETQ. The CDR3 DNA reads TGCGCCAGCAGCTTGCGCGGGGGGAGCTATGGCTACACCTTC. This translates into CASSLRGGSYGYTF.

The chain couples TRBV7-9 to TRBJ1-3; D is perhaps TRBD1 (5 bases). The length of the CDR3 is 13 residues. Trimming removed 2 bases at V and 3 bases at J, with 5 bases between. Germline values: CDR1 SEHNR, CDR2 FQNEAQ (reference sequence). CDR3 region: CASSLQGGNTIYF. For the CDR3, the DNA is TGTGCCAGCAGCTTACAGGGTGGAAACACCATATATTTT.

This chain joins TRBV4-1 and TRBJ2-5; TRBD1 matches at 7 bases. Per the germline V gene, CDR1 is MGHRA and CDR2 is YSYEKL. V shed 4 bases, J shed 5 bases, and the junction held 10 bases outside the gene matches. CDR3 length: 15 amino acids. The CDR3, as DNA: TGCGCCAGCAGCCTCCACAGGGGACGGTCCGAGACCCAGTACTTC. Its protein is CASSLHRGRSETQYF.

J is TRBJ2-3 and V is TRBV10-3; 8 bases line up with TRBD2. Germline-derived CDR1 and CDR2 are ENHRY and SYGVKD. The CDR3 is 16 residues long. V lost 0 bases, J lost 3 bases, and 5 bases stayed unmatched. CDR3 loop: CAISESRAGETDTQYF. The CDR3 DNA follows: TGTGCCATCAGTGAGTCGCGAGCGGGAGAAACAGATACGCAGTATTTT.